The entry below gives a single T cell receptor beta chain sequence along with its context. This sample is part of a study of control samples from healthy donors and cancer patients. The method was immunoSEQ multiplex PCR; TCRdb's version includes in-frame clones alone and lacks a portion of them. This sample carries about 410,000 clones, about 93% of them seen once, and the ten largest clones take about 6.3%. The CDR3 runs 15 residues. The V and J ends lost 2 bases and 3 bases respectively, with 11 bases between them. From germline, CDR1 is LGHDT and CDR2 YNNKEL (reference sequence). Sequenced material: PBMCs. The V call is TRBV3-1 (or the pseudogene TRBV3-2), the J call TRBJ2-1; D possibly corresponds to TRBD1 (6 bases). This clonotype was obtained from a middle-aged man with head and neck cancer. As DNA, the CDR3 is TGTGCCAGCAGCCAAAATCCGACAGGCTACAATGAGCAGTTCTTC. Protein sequence: CASSQNPTGYNEQFF.